This TCR beta chain was identified during a study of T cell changes during pregnancy in multiple sclerosis. The germline CDR1 and CDR2 sequences are MNHNS and SASEGT. This CDR3 region has 15 residues. V was pared by 4 bases and J by 7 bases, with 19 bases between. Assay: immunoSEQ multiplex PCR; the TCRdb copy retains only in-frame clones and omits some. The sample comprises tens of thousands of clones, almost 95% of which are singletons, and about 0.99% rests with the top ten. The V call is TRBV6-1, the J call TRBJ2-5; D is unclear. The TCR originated in a female donor with multiple sclerosis, enrolled in a pregnancy study. The material was peripheral blood, obtained after pregnancy. CDR3 in amino acids: CASSASDSTFVTQYF. In nucleotides, the CDR3 is TGTGCCAGCAGTGCAAGTGACTCGACGTTCGTGACCCAGTACTTC.